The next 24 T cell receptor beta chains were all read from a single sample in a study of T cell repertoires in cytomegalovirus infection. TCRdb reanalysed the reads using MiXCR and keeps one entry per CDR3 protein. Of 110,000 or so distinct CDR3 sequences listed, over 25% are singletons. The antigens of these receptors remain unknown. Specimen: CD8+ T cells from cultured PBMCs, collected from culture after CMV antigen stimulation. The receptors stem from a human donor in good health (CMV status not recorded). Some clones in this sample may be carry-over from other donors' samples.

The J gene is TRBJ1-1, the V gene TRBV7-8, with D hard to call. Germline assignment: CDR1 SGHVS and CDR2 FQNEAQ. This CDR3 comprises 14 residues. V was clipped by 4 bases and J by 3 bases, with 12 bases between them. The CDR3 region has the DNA TGTGCCAGCAGCTCATATGGTGCGGACACTGAAGCTTTCTTT. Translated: CASSSYGADTEAFF.

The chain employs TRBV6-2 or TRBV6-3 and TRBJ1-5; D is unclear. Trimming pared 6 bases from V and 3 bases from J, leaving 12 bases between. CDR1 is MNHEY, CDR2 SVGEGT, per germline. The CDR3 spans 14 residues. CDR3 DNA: TGTGCCAGCAGCCCCGTGGACCCCAATCAGCCCCAGCATTTT. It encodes CASSPVDPNQPQHF.

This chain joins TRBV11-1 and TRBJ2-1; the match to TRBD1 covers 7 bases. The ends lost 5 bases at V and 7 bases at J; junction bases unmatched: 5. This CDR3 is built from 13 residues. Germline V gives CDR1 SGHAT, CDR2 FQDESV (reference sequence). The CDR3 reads CASSPGTVNEQFF. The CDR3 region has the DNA TGTGCCAGCAGCCCAGGGACAGTGAATGAGCAGTTCTTC.

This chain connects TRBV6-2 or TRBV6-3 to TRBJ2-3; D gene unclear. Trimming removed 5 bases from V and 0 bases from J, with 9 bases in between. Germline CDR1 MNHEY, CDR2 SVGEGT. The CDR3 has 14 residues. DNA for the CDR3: TGTGCCAGCAGTCTTGTTGTTAGCACAGATACGCAGTATTTT. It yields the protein CASSLVVSTDTQYF.

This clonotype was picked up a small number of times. CDR3 loop: CASSSTGSSYEQYF. DNA for the CDR3: TGTGCCAGTAGTTCAACCGGGTCATCCTACGAGCAGTACTTC. The chain carries TRBV19 and TRBJ2-7; D is unresolved. The CDR3 is made up of 14 amino acids. The germline V and J ends were trimmed by 5 bases and 1 base, with 12 bases remaining between them. CDR1 LNHDA and CDR2 SQIVND come from the germline V gene (reference sequence).

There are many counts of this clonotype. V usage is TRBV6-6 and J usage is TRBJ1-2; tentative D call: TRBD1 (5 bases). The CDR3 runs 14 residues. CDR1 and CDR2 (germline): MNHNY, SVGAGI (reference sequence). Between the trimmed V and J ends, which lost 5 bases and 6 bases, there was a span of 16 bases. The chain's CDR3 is CASSELGGWNGYTF. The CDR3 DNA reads TGTGCCAGCAGTGAGTTGGGGGGATGGAATGGCTACACCTTC.

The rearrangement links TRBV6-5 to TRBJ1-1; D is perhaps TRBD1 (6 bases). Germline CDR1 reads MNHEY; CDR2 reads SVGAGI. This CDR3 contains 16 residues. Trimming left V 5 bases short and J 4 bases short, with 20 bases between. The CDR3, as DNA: TGTGCCAGCAGTCCCGCACGGGGGGCCGGGGGCACTGAAGCTTTCTTT. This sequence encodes CASSPARGAGGTEAFF.

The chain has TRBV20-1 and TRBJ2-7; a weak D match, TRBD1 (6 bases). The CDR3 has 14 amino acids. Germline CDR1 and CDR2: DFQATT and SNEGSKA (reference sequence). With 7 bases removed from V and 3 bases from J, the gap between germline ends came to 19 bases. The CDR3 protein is CSDLDRQRVYEQYF. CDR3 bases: TGCAGTGATCTCGACAGGCAGAGGGTCTACGAGCAGTACTTC.

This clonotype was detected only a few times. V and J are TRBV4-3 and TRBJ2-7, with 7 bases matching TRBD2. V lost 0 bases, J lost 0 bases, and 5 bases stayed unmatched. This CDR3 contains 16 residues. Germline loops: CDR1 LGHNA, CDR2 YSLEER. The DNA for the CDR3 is TGCGCCAGCAGCCAAGAGTGGCGGGGGAGCTCCTACGAGCAGTACTTC. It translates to CASSQEWRGSSYEQYF.

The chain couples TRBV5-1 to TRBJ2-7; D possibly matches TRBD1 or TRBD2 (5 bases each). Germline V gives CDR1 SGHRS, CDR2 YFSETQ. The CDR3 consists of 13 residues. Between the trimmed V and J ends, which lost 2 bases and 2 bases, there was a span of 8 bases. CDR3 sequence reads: CASSFGGTYEQYF. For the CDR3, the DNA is TGCGCCAGCAGCTTTGGGGGAACCTACGAGCAGTACTTC.

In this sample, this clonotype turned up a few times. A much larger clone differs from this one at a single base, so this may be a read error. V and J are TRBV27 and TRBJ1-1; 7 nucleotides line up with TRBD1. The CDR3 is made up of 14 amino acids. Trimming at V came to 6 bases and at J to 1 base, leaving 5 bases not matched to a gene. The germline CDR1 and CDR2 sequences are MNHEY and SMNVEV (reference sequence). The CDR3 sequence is CASSLTGRNTEAFF. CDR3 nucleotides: TGTGCCAGCAGCCTGACAGGGAGGAACACTGAAGCTTTCTTT.

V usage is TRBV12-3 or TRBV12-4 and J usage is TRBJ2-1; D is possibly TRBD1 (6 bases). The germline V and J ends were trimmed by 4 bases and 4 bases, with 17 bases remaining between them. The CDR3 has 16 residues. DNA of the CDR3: TGTGCCAGCAGTTCTAGGGGGTCGGAGCGGTACAATGAGCAGTTCTTC. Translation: CASSSRGSERYNEQFF.

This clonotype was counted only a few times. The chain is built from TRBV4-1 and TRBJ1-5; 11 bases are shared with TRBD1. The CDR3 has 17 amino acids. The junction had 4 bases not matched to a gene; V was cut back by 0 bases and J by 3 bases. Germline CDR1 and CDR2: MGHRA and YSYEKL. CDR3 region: CASSQDGTGGVNQPQHF. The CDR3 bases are TGCGCCAGCAGCCAAGACGGGACAGGGGGTGTCAATCAGCCCCAGCATTTT.

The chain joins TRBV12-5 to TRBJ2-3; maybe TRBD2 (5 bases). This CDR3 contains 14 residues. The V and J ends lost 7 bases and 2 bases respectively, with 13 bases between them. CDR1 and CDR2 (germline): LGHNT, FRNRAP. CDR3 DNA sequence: TGTGCTAGTGAACATAGCGAGAACACAGATACGCAGTATTTT. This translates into CASEHSENTDTQYF.

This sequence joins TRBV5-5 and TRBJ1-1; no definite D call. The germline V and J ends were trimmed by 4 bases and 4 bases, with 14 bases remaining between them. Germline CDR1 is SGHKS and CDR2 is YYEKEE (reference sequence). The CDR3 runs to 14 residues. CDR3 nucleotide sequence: TGTGCCAGCAGCCCCGACGTAATTCGCACTGAAGCTTTCTTT. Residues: CASSPDVIRTEAFF.

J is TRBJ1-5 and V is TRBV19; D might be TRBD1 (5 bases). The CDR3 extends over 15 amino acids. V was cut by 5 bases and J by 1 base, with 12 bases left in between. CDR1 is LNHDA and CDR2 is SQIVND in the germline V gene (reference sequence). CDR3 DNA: TGTGCCAGTAGTTGGGGGGTATTAAGCAATCAGCCCCAGCATTTT. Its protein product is CASSWGVLSNQPQHF.

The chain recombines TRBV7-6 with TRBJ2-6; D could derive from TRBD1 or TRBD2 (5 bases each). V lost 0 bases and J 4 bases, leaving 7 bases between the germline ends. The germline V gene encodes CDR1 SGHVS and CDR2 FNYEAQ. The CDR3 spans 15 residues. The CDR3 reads CASSLAGAGANVLTF. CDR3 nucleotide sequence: TGTGCCAGCAGCTTAGCCGGGGCCGGGGCCAACGTCCTGACTTTC.

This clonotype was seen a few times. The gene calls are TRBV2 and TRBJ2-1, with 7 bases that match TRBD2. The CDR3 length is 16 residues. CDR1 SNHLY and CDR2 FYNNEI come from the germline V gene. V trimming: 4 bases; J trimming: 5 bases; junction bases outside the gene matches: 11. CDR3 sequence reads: CASSVRGGGSDNEQFF. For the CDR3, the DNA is TGTGCCAGCAGTGTTCGGGGCGGGGGATCAGACAATGAGCAGTTCTTC.

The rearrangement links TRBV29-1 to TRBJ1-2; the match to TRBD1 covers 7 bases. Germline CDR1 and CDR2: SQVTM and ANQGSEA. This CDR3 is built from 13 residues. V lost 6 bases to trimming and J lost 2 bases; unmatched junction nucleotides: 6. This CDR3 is CSVGQERNYGYTF. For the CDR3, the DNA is TGCAGCGTCGGACAGGAGCGAAACTATGGCTACACCTTC.

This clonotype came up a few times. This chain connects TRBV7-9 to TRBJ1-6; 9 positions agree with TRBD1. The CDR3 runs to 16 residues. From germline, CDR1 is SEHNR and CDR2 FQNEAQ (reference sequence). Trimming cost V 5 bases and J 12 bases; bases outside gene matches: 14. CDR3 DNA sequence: TGTGCCAGCAGCAAGACCCCGGGACAGGGTTCAGAACCCCTCCACTTT. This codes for CASSKTPGQGSEPLHF.

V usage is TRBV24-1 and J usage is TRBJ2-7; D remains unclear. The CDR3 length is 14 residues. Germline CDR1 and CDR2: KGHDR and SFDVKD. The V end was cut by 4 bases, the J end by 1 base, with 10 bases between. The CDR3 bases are TGTGCCACCAGTGACCGTGACACATCCTACGAGCAGTACTTC. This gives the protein CATSDRDTSYEQYF.

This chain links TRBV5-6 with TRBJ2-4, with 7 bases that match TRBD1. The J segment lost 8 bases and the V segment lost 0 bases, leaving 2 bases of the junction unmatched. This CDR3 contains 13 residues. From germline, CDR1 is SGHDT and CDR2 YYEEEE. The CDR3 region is CASSLGGGDIQYF. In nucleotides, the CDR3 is TGTGCCAGCAGCTTGGGAGGGGGCGACATTCAGTACTTC.

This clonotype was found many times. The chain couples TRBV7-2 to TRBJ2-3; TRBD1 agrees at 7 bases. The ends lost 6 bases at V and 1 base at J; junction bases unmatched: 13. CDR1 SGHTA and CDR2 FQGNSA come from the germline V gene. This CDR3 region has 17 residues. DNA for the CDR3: TGTGCCAGCAGTGAAAGGACAGGCCATGATCGCACAGATACGCAGTATTTT. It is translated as CASSERTGHDRTDTQYF.

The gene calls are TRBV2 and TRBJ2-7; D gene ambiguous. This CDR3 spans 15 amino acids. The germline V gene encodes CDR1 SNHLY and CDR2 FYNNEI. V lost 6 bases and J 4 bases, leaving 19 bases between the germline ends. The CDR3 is CASSRDPVALYEQYF. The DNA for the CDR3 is TGTGCCAGCAGCCGCGACCCGGTAGCTCTATACGAGCAGTACTTC.